This TCR beta chain is drawn from a study of human T cells and chemical hapten exposure. Study-level information: Patients got weekly scalp diphenylcyclopropenone doses over the approximately 25-week study.

The library attached unique molecular identifiers to individual cDNA molecules. TCRdb processed the RACE reads anew with MiXCR; each CDR3 protein has one entry. The sample includes approximately 97,000 distinct CDR3 sequences, about 10% seen only once; the top ten take about 3%. Overall study findings and caveats: Once DPC sensitization occurred, TCRs above 1 in 1000 frequency showed no change.

Indicated time point: patch test 2, 6 weeks after DPC sensitization. Treatment reported: therapeutic diphenylcyclopropenone sensitization with weekly scalp DPC. The donor pool consisted of alopecia patients aged 18 to 70 years, considered suitable for DPC. This clonotype was seen repeatedly, ten times or more. Its target is not known. CDR1 is SGHTS, CDR2 YDEGEE, per germline. With V trimmed by 9 bases and J by 7 bases, 9 bases remained unmatched. CDR3 length: 14 residues. This sample comprised whole blood, obtained in connection with sensitization to the hapten diphenylcyclopropenone (DPC). The chain couples TRBV5-8 to TRBJ1-6; 8 bases match TRBD1. This receptor was taken from a woman aged 40 to 50 with alopecia areata. Some clones in this sample may be carry-over from other donors' samples. The CDR3 loop is CAKTDREQNSPLHF. CDR3 nucleotide sequence: TGTGCCAAGACGGACAGGGAGCAAAATTCACCCCTCCACTTT.